This T cell receptor (beta chain) is drawn from a study of high-grade serous ovarian cancer treatment subgroups. V was clipped by 3 bases and J by 3 bases, with 21 bases between them. From germline, CDR1 is SGHKS and CDR2 YYEKEE (reference sequence). This CDR3 has 17 amino acids. The assay was immunoSEQ multiplex PCR, and TCRdb's table has in-frame clones only and misses some. The table lists some 3,000 clones, 63% of them singletons. Tumor tissue was taken before any definitive surgery or chemotherapy was given. The V call is TRBV5-5, the J call TRBJ1-1; a weak D match, TRBD1 (5 bases). The sequenced sample was tumor tissue. The receptor was derived from a human donor with high-grade serous ovarian cancer. CDR3 sequence reads: CASSYVGAGKRDTEAFF. The CDR3 DNA follows: TGTGCCAGCAGCTACGTTGGGGCGGGAAAACGGGACACTGAAGCTTTCTTT.